Given below is one TCR beta chain in context. Ten or more counts support this clonotype. Its antigen specificity is not known. The sample holds no much larger clone one base away, and base qualities are not on file. Without any cell sorting, total RNA and DNA were extracted together from 20-30 mg of bulk tissue using the AllPrep DNA/RNA mini kit. A few patients with histopathologically diagnosed primary liver carcinoma underwent surgical resection in China between 2015 and March 2016. Chronic HBV infection was present in the patients, and the patients were treatment-naive at sampling. Five spatially separated regions were sampled from each tumor: the superior, inferior, left-lateral and right-lateral poles, plus the tumor centre. Histology showed that every tumor sample contained more than 85% viable tumor cells. Fresh tumor and adjacent tissue pieces were bisected, with one half stored in RNAlater at -80 degrees C and the other half sent for histology.

The sample comes from a study of tumor-infiltrating lymphocytes in primary liver carcinoma (dated by TCRdb to 2016 to 2017). About the study as a whole: Of the five patients, three men and two women aged 30 to 69 years, four had hepatocellular carcinoma and one had combined HCC and intrahepatic cholangiocarcinoma. Technical replicate repertoires showed high reproducibility, with mean shared-clone rates roughly 0.89 and correlation coefficients above 0.98. The tumors of the five patients were staged as T1-T3 N0M0, with maximum diameters ranging from about 4 to 11 cm. Agilent mRNA microarray profiling was performed on the roughly 27 tumor region samples to relate TCRbeta repertoire diversity to the local molecular phenotype. Roughly 3.5 to 7.5 million productive TCRbeta reads were obtained per sample, and no significant difference in read depth was found between tissue types. The study combined TCRbeta repertoire sequencing, expression microarrays and whole-exome sequencing across five regions of each liver tumor, with adjacent normal tissue and blood. TCRbeta repertoire sequencing covered 35 or so specimens from 5 patients: about 25 tumor regions, 5 adjacent noncancerous liver tissues and 5 peripheral blood samples. The research as a whole found: A significantly larger repertoire fraction was made up by the top 250 clones in tumors than in blood (p = 0.039). Because sequencing covered only the TCR beta chain and unpaired alpha chains were not captured, true repertoire diversity is likely underestimated. Consistent with antigen-driven expansion, pairs of tumor regions showed higher repertoire overlap (mean roughly 36%) than either tumor-adjacent pairs (around 17%) or tumor-blood pairs (approximately 14%). With just a few patients in the study, the authors point out that the findings should be validated in a larger study. Bulk unsorted samples precluded comparing CD4+ and CD8+ T cell repertoires. Only roughly 8-25% of top clones appeared in all five regions of a tumor, which suggests that tumor-infiltrating T cells are spatially heterogeneous.

Using a constant-region primer and ProtoScript II reverse transcriptase, TCRbeta-specific cDNA was reverse-transcribed from 500 ng total RNA. The TCRbeta libraries were prepared through three rounds of nested multiplex PCR following a slightly modified ARM-PCR procedure. Each of the first two PCR rounds ran for approximately 10 cycles and used multiplex TRBV1-TRBV30 forward primers together with a Cbeta reverse primer. Sample barcodes and Illumina adapters were attached in a final 25-cycle PCR using Deep VentR polymerase. Before sequencing, amplicons of 200-500 bp were purified from gel using a QIAquick gel extraction kit. An Illumina HiSeq 2500 was used to sequence the TCRbeta amplicons, generating 250-bp paired-end reads. In the source study's methods: Trimmomatic v0.33 was used to quality-trim the reads, and FLASH v1.2.11 was used to merge paired reads so that full CDR3 sequences could be recovered. V, D and J germline segments were assigned to the rearranged TCRbeta sequences using MiGEC v1.2.1b. VDJtools v1.0.0 computed clonotype statistics and Shannon-Wiener diversity indices. Except for diversity analysis, only each sample's 250 most abundant clonotypes were used in subsequent analyses to reduce sampling bias. Using fastp trimming at Q25 and MiXCR clonotype assembly, TCRdb reanalyzed the public sequencing data and kept in-frame beta chains. A single entry per CDR3 protein holds the most common genes and DNA from its merged rows. The V and J calls and clone size are TCRdb's, not the authors'. The sample has under 110,000 distinct CDR3 sequences on record, around two thirds of them singletons. In total, the top ten clones hold around 12% of the sample.

V loses 5 bases of germline sequence and J loses 4 bases, and the interval between the two ends is 11 bases. Per the germline V gene, SQVTM is the CDR1 and ANQGSEA is the CDR2. CDR3 length: 12 amino acids, cysteine to phenylalanine. CDR3 DNA is the only sequence kept; it has 36 bases, read in frame from the first base. The clonotype originates from a woman aged 60-75 years with primary liver carcinoma and hepatitis B virus infection. The rearrangement combines TRBV29-1 with TRBJ1-1, and perhaps TRBD1 as D gene, on 5 matching bases. Source material: liver tumor tissue from sampling region 2. Read against the paper, the sample's cell subset or site label means: tumor region T2, inferior pole. The sequenced DNA is TGCAGCGTTCAGGGAAGGGTCACTGAAGCTTTCTTT. This codes for CSVQGRVTEAFF.